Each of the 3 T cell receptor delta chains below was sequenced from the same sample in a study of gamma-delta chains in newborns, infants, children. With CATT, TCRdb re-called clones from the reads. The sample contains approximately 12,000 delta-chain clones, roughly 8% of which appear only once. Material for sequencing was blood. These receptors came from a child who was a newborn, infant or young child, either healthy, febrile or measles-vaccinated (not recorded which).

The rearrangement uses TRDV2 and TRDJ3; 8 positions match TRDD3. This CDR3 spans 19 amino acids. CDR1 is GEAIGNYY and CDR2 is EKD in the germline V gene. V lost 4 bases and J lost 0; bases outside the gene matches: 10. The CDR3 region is CACDSVLGGASWDTRQMFF. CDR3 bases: TGTGCCTGTGATTCCGTACTGGGGGGCGCCTCCTGGGACACCCGACAGATGTTTTTC.

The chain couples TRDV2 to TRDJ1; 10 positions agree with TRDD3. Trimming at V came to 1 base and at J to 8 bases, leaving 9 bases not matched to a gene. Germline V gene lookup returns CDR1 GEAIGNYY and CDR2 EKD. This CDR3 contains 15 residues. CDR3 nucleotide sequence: TGTGCCTGTGACACGGTCGTACTGGGGGATGGGAAACTCATCTTT. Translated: CACDTVVLGDGKLIF.

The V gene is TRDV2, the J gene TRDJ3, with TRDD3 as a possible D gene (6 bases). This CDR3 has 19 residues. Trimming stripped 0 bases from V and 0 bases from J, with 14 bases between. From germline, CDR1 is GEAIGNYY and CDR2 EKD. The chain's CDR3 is CACDTGWGENSWDTRQMFF. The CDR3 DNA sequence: TGTGCCTGTGACACCGGATGGGGGGAAAACTCCTGGGACACCCGACAGATGTTTTTC.